The 16 T cell receptor beta chains below come from one sample, sequenced in a study of T-cell reconstitution after alpha-beta-depleted transplantation in children. It was with unique molecular identifiers that the TCRbeta library was prepared. TCRdb independently ran MiXCR on the PCR reads; one entry per CDR3 protein. The sample lists approximately 150,000 distinct CDR3 sequences; about 9% were seen once. The input for sequencing was PBMCs, mostly from graft donor cells, taken 180 days after TCRalphabeta/CD19-depleted stem cell transplant. The receptors come from a female patient aged 2-10 years who had a stem cell transplant for congenital amegakaryocytic thrombocytopenia, so the T cells may come from the graft donor.

The chain employs TRBV20-1 and TRBJ2-5; 7 bases are shared with TRBD2. The V gene end was trimmed by 0 bases and the J gene end by 7 bases; junction bases not matched to a gene: 8. This CDR3 spans 14 amino acids. Per the germline V gene, CDR1 is DFQATT and CDR2 is SNEGSKA (reference sequence). This CDR3 reads CSARDASGRVTQYF. In nucleotides, the CDR3 is TGCAGTGCTAGAGATGCGTCAGGGAGGGTGACCCAGTACTTC.

This clonotype was seen many times. The chain links TRBV5-1 to TRBJ2-2; 9 nucleotides match TRBD2. The CDR3 extends over 17 amino acids. CDR1 and CDR2 (germline): SGHRS, YFSETQ. V lost 1 base to trimming and J lost 7 bases; unmatched junction nucleotides: 11. The CDR3 region has the DNA TGCGCCAGCAGCTTGCATTTGAGCGGGACTAGCAGCGGGGAGCTGTTTTTT. As protein: CASSLHLSGTSSGELFF. The full variable domain, rest sourced from reference TRBV5-1 and TRBJ2-2, is KAGVTQTPRYLIKTRGQQVTLSCSPISGHRSVSWYQQTPGQGLQFLFEYFSETQRNKGNFPGRFSGRQFSNSRSEMNVSTLELGDSALYLCASSLHLSGTSSGELFFGEGSRLTVL.

This clonotype has at least ten counts. CDR3 DNA: TGCGCCAGCAGCCCTACAGGGGCCCGAGGGTGGTCACACGAGCAGTACTTC. Translated: CASSPTGARGWSHEQYF. The rearrangement joins TRBV5-1 to TRBJ2-7; 7 nucleotides line up with TRBD1. V lost 4 bases to trimming and J lost 5 bases; unmatched junction nucleotides: 18. The CDR3 is 17 amino acids. The germline CDR1 and CDR2 sequences are SGHRS and YFSETQ.

The gene calls are TRBV20-1 and TRBJ1-5; tentative D call: TRBD1 (6 bases). CDR3 length: 17 residues. Germline values: CDR1 DFQATT, CDR2 SNEGSKA (reference sequence). Trimming left V 5 bases short and J 8 bases short, with 28 bases between. The CDR3 nucleotides are TGCAGTGCTCCCCTGGTGGGAATAGGGGGGATCGGGGAGCCCCAGCATTTT. Translated, it gives CSAPLVGIGGIGEPQHF.

This clonotype has at least ten counts. The CDR3 region is CASSFVRDRGFVSSYNEQFF. Here the CDR3 DNA reads TGTGCCAGCAGCTTCGTCCGGGACAGGGGGTTCGTTAGCTCCTACAATGAGCAGTTCTTC. The chain uses TRBV5-6 and TRBJ2-1; 11 nucleotides agree with TRBD1. Germline trimming cut 2 bases from V and 0 bases from J; bases unmatched to any gene: 13. The CDR3 covers 20 residues. Germline values: CDR1 SGHDT, CDR2 YYEEEE.

This clonotype occurred a few times. The V gene is TRBV10-3, the J gene TRBJ1-3, with D hard to call. The CDR3 is 12 residues long. Deletions cut 5 bases from V and 4 bases from J, with 6 bases between. Germline V lookup: CDR1 ENHRY, CDR2 SYGVKD. CDR3 sequence (DNA): TGTGCCATCAGTTGGGAAGGAAACACCATATATTTT. Translating it yields CAISWEGNTIYF.

This clonotype was counted many times. The chain has TRBV6-5 and TRBJ1-3, with no clear D. Germline assignment: CDR1 MNHEY and CDR2 SVGAGI. V was cut by 0 bases and J by 2 bases, with 11 bases left in between. This CDR3 contains 16 residues. The CDR3 is CASSYSHQDPGNTIYF. CDR3 sequence (DNA): TGTGCCAGCAGTTACTCACACCAGGACCCTGGAAACACCATATATTTT.

This clonotype was detected many times. The chain recombines TRBV7-2 with TRBJ2-7; tentative D call: TRBD1 (6 bases). Per germline, CDR1 SGHTA and CDR2 FQGNSA. V lost 6 bases, J lost 6 bases, and 12 bases lay in between. The CDR3 length is 12 residues. The CDR3 region is CASRRQVSEQYF. The CDR3 DNA reads as TGTGCCAGCAGGAGACAGGTCTCCGAGCAGTACTTC.

At least ten counts were recorded for this clonotype. V gene TRBV24-1 combines with J gene TRBJ2-1; D might be TRBD2 (5 bases). The CDR3 is 13 residues long. From germline, CDR1 is KGHDR and CDR2 SFDVKD. Trimming took off 4 bases at V and 8 bases at J, with 11 bases between the two ends. In DNA form, the CDR3 reads TGTGCCACCAGTGACTCGGGGTATGATGAGCAGTTCTTC. Residues: CATSDSGYDEQFF.

This clonotype was counted ten times or more. This chain connects TRBV12-3 or TRBV12-4 to TRBJ2-1; TRBD2 matches 8 bases. V lost 5 bases to trimming and J lost 5 bases; unmatched junction nucleotides: 8. The CDR3 runs to 15 residues. The CDR3, as DNA: TGTGCCAGCAGTACGAGCGGGAGAAGGGACAATGAGCAGTTCTTC. This sequence encodes CASSTSGRRDNEQFF.

This clonotype was detected a few times. The chain uses TRBV2 and TRBJ1-1; TRBD1 matches 7 bases. The CDR3 is 15 amino acids. The V and J ends lost 6 bases and 3 bases, in that order; junction bases with no gene match: 10. Germline CDR1 reads SNHLY; CDR2 reads FYNNEI. The DNA of the CDR3 is TGTGCCAGCAGCCCGCGGGCTAGGGGGCACACTGAAGCTTTCTTT. It specifies CASSPRARGHTEAFF.

V and J are TRBV12-3 or TRBV12-4 and TRBJ1-2, with TRBD1 matching 8 bases. The CDR3 is 13 amino acids. J was trimmed by 4 bases and V by 8 bases; bases with no gene match: 6. CDR3 DNA: TGTGCCAGCGCAACAGGGGGTAGCTATGGCTACACCTTC. It translates to CASATGGSYGYTF.

This clonotype turned up a few times. The chain carries TRBV6-1 and TRBJ2-7, with D possibly being TRBD1 or TRBD2 (5 bases each). V dropped 7 bases and J dropped 2 bases, with 21 bases sitting between them. CDR3 length: 16 residues. Germline-derived CDR1 and CDR2 are MNHNS and SASEGT. The CDR3 spells CASKKRDGSYPYEQYF. The CDR3 nucleotides are TGTGCCAGCAAGAAAAGGGACGGATCGTACCCCTACGAGCAGTACTTC.

This clonotype was recorded many times. The V gene is TRBV6-1, the J gene TRBJ1-1; D may be TRBD1 (6 bases). CDR1 is MNHNS and CDR2 is SASEGT in the germline V gene. The CDR3 is 15 residues long. V lost 8 bases and J lost 6, with 22 bases in between. The CDR3 region has the DNA TGTGCCAGCGAGAAGGGGAAGGGGGGGAGCCCTGAAGCTTTCTTT. The encoded protein is CASEKGKGGSPEAFF.

This clonotype was detected many times. The rearrangement uses TRBV5-1 and TRBJ1-6; the match to TRBD1 covers 12 bases. V shed 4 bases, J shed 7 bases, and the junction held 6 bases outside the gene matches. The CDR3 runs 16 residues. The germline V gene has CDR1 SGHRS and CDR2 YFSETQ. The CDR3 bases are TGCGCCAGCAGCCGCCGGGACAGGGGGCAGAATTCACCCCTCCACTTT. Its protein is CASSRRDRGQNSPLHF.

This clonotype was detected only a few times. V is TRBV7-9 and J is TRBJ2-5; 10 bases are shared with TRBD1. CDR1 SEHNR and CDR2 FQNEAQ come from the germline V gene (reference sequence). Trimming cost V 5 bases and J 3 bases; bases outside gene matches: 6. The CDR3 consists of 15 residues. CDR3 bases: TGTGCCAGCAGCCTAATCGGGACAGGGGAAGAGACCCAGTACTTC. Protein sequence: CASSLIGTGEETQYF.